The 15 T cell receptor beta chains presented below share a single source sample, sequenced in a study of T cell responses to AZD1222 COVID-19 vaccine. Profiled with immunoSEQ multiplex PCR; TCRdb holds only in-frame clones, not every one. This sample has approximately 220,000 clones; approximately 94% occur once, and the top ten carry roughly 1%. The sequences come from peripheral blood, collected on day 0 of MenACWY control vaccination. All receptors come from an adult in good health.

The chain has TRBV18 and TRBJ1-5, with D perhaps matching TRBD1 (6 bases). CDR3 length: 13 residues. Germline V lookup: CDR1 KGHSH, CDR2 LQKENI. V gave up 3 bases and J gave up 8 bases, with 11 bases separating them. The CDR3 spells CASSPLGGEPQHF. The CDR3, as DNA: TGTGCCAGCTCACCGCTAGGGGGGGAGCCCCAGCATTTT.

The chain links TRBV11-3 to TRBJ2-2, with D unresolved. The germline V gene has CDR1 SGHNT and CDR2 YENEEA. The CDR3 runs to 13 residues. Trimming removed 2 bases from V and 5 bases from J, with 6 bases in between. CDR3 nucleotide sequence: TGTGCCAGCAGCTTACTAGATACCGGGGAGCTGTTTTTT. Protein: CASSLLDTGELFF.

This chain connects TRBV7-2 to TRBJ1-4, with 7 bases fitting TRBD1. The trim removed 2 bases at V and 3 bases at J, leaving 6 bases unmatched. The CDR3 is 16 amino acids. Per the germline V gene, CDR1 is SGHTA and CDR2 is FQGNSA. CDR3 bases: TGTGCCAGCAGCTTACACAGGGGAGTCCCTAATGAAAAACTGTTTTTT. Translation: CASSLHRGVPNEKLFF.

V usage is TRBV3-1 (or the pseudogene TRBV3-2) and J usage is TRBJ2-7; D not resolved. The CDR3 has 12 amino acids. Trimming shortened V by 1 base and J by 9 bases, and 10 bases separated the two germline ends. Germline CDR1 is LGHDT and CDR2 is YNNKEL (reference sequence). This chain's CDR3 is CASSQGAGRQYF. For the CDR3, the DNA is TGTGCCAGCAGCCAAGGTGCAGGACGGCAGTACTTC.

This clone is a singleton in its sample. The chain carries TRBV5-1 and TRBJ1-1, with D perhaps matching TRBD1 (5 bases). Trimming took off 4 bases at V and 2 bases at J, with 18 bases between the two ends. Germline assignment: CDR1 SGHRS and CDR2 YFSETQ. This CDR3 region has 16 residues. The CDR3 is CASSRGNTGGNTEAFF. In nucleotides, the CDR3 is TGCGCCAGCAGCCGGGGGAACACGGGGGGTAACACTGAAGCTTTCTTT.

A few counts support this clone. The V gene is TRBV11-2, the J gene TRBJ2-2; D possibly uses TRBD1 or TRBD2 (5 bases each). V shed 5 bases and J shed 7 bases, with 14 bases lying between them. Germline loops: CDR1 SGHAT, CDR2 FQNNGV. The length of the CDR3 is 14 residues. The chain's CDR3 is CASSLYGGGGELFF. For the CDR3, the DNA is TGTGCCAGCAGCCTCTATGGGGGTGGCGGGGAGCTGTTTTTT.

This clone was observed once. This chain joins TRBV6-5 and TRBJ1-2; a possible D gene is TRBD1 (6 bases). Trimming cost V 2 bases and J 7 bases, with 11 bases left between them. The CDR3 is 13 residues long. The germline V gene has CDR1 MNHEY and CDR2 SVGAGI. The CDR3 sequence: CASSYNREGGYTF. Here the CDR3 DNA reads TGTGCCAGCAGTTACAACAGGGAGGGTGGCTACACCTTC.

The CDR3 DNA sequence: TGTGCCAGCAGCTTACTTTCGGCAGGGGGTAATTCACCCCTCCACTTT. Translated: CASSLLSAGGNSPLHF. This chain links TRBV7-2 with TRBJ1-6, with 7 bases lining up with TRBD1. The germline V gene has CDR1 SGHTA and CDR2 FQGNSA. This CDR3 has 16 residues. V lost 2 bases to trimming and J lost 6 bases; unmatched junction nucleotides: 7.

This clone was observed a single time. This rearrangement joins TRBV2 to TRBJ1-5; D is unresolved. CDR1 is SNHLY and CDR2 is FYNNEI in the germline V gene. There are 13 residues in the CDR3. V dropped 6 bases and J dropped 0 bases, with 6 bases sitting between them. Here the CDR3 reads CASRRYSNQPQHF. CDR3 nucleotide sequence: TGTGCCAGCAGGAGATATAGCAATCAGCCCCAGCATTTT.

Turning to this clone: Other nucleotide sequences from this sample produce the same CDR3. DNA of the CDR3: TGTGCCAGCAGCAGGACAGGGACTGAAGCTTTCTTT. It translates to CASSRTGTEAFF. The chain links TRBV6-5 to TRBJ1-1; 8 bases map to TRBD1. V shed 6 bases and J 5 bases; nucleotides not matched to a gene: 2. Looked up from germline, CDR1 is MNHEY and CDR2 is SVGAGI. CDR3 size: 12 residues.

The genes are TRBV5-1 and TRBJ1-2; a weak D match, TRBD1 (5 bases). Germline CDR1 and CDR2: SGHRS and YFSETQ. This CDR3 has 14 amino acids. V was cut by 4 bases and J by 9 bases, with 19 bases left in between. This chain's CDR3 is CASSRRQSSESYTF. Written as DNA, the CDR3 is TGCGCCAGCAGCAGGCGACAGTCGAGCGAGAGCTACACCTTC.

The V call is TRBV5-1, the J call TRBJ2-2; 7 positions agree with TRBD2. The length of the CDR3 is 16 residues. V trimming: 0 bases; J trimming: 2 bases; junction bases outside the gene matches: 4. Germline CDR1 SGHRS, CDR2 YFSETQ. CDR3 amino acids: CASSLVSSGNTGELFF. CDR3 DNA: TGCGCCAGCAGCTTGGTTTCTAGCGGAAACACCGGGGAGCTGTTTTTT.

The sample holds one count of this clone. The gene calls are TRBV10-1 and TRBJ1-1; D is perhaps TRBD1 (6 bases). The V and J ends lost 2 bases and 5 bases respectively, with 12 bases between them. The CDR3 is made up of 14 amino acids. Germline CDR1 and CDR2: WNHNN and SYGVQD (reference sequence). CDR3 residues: CASSEHQGWTEAFF. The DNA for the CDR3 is TGCGCCAGCAGTGAGCATCAGGGGTGGACTGAAGCTTTCTTT.

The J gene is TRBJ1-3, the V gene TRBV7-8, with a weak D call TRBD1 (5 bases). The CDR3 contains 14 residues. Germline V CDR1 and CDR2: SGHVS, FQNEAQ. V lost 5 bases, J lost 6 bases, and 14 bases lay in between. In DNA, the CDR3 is TGTGCCAGCAGCCGTGCAGGGCGCGAAAACACCATATATTTT. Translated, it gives CASSRAGRENTIYF.

CDR3 sequence reads: CASSQEGQGLYGYTF. The CDR3 nucleotides are TGTGCCAGCAGCCAAGAGGGACAGGGTCTATATGGCTACACCTTC. This chain links TRBV3-1 (or the pseudogene TRBV3-2) with TRBJ1-2; 9 bases align to TRBD1. J was trimmed by 5 bases and V by 0 bases; bases with no gene match: 4. CDR1 and CDR2 from the germline V gene are LGHDT and YNNKEL (reference sequence). This CDR3 spans 15 amino acids.